Below, 21 T cell receptor beta chains from the same sample are listed, as sequenced in a study of tumor-infiltrating lymphocytes in oesophageal squamous cell carcinoma. MiXCR was run by TCRdb on the PCR reads, yielding one entry per CDR3 protein. The table has some 10,000 distinct CDR3 sequences, under 70% seen once. The sequenced sample was esophageal tumor tissue. The receptors derive from a male donor with esophageal squamous cell carcinoma.

This clonotype was seen only a few times. This sequence joins TRBV11-3 and TRBJ2-3; no clear D. Germline V CDR1 and CDR2: SGHNT, YENEEA. The V end was cut by 1 base, the J end by 5 bases, with 7 bases between. The CDR3 is 13 amino acids. This CDR3 reads CASSLVGRDTQYF. In DNA, the CDR3 is TGTGCCAGCAGCTTAGTCGGAAGAGATACGCAGTATTTT.

The V gene is TRBV28, the J gene TRBJ2-7, with TRBD2 matching over 7 bases. In germline, CDR1 is MDHEN, CDR2 SYDVKM. The CDR3 is 16 residues long. The ends lost 8 bases at V and 3 bases at J; junction bases unmatched: 16. The CDR3 protein is CASFSRAASGSYEQYF. The CDR3 DNA is TGTGCCAGCTTCTCCCGAGCGGCTAGCGGTAGCTACGAGCAGTACTTC.

In its sample, this clonotype was seen once. The CDR3 ends on some other residue instead of the conserved phenylalanine or tryptophan, so this is likely a read error. Because the CDR3's place on the DNA is in doubt, the DNA is left out and the CDR3 is given as listed by TCRdb. The chain combines TRBV10-3 with TRBJ2-7; the table gives TRBD2 as D, unverified against the DNA. Including both end residues, the CDR3 is 15 amino acids long. CDR1 is ENHRY, CDR2 SYGVKD, per germline. CDR3 region: CAIRSGDAIGYTFGS.

This clonotype has a count of ten or more. The chain has TRBV11-3 and TRBJ2-7; TRBD2 agrees at 7 bases. CDR3 length: 15 amino acids. V shed 5 bases, J shed 1 base, and the junction held 8 bases outside the gene matches. The germline CDR1 and CDR2 sequences are SGHNT and YENEEA. Written as DNA, the CDR3 is TGTGCCAGCAGCCCTATAACGGGACTATCCTACGAGCAGTACTTC. Translated, it gives CASSPITGLSYEQYF.

The CDR3 DNA reads TGTGCCAGCAACGAGCAGTACTTC. Its translation: CASNEQYF. The rearrangement uses TRBV12-3 or TRBV12-4 and TRBJ2-5; D is undetermined. The end of the DNA fits TRBJ2-7 better, so the J call may be wrong. The CDR3 contains 8 residues.

V and J are TRBV19 and TRBJ1-1; 7 bases are a match to TRBD1. V gave up 5 bases and J gave up 1 base; unmatched junction bases: 1. Germline values: CDR1 LNHDA, CDR2 SQIVND (reference sequence). This CDR3 spans 13 amino acids. The CDR3 DNA follows: TGTGCCAGTAGTCGGACAGGGAACACTGAAGCTTTCTTT. Amino acid sequence: CASSRTGNTEAFF.

This sequence joins TRBV6-1 and TRBJ2-1; tentatively, D is TRBD2 (5 bases). Gene TRBJ2-7 matches the end of the DNA better, so the J call may be wrong. There are 15 residues in the CDR3. CDR1 is MNHNS, CDR2 SASEGT, per germline. The CDR3 region is CASSEENGGSYEQYF. For the CDR3, the DNA is TGTGCCAGCAGTGAAGAAAACGGAGGATCCTACGAGCAGTACTTC.

This chain links TRBV7-3 with TRBJ2-3, with a tentative D call TRBD1 (5 bases). The J call may be in error: the DNA end matches TRBJ2-6 better. There are 15 residues in the CDR3. The germline gives CDR1 SGHTA, CDR2 FQGTGA. CDR3 region: CASSSGPSGANVLTF. The CDR3 DNA follows: TGTGCCAGCAGCTCAGGGCCCTCTGGGGCCAACGTCCTGACTTTC.

This clonotype appeared a few times. The gene calls are TRBV14 and TRBJ2-3, with 9 nucleotides matching TRBD2. V lost 4 bases, J lost 2 bases, and 4 bases stayed unmatched. The CDR3 has 15 residues. Germline values: CDR1 SGHDN, CDR2 FVKESK. CDR3 residues: CASSPGTSITDTQYF. The CDR3 DNA follows: TGTGCCAGCAGCCCCGGGACTAGCATCACAGATACGCAGTATTTT.

V gene TRBV6-1 combines with J gene TRBJ2-4, with 8 bases lining up with TRBD2. The end of the DNA aligns better with TRBJ2-5, so the J call may be wrong. CDR1 and CDR2 from the germline V gene are MNHNS and SASEGT. This CDR3 region has 14 residues. CDR3 sequence reads: CASRRGGQEETQYF. CDR3 nucleotides: TGTGCCAGCAGACGGGGGGGCCAGGAAGAGACCCAGTACTTC.

This clonotype was recorded a few times. J is TRBJ2-7 and V is TRBV2, with 7 bases that match TRBD1. The CDR3 has 13 residues. V lost 4 bases, J lost 4 bases, and 4 bases stayed unmatched. The germline CDR1 and CDR2 sequences are SNHLY and FYNNEI. The CDR3 loop reads CASSGDRLYEQYF. CDR3 sequence (DNA): TGTGCCAGCAGTGGGGACAGATTGTACGAGCAGTACTTC.

This rearrangement joins TRBV28 to TRBJ1-2, with D maybe TRBD1 (6 bases). Germline V gives CDR1 MDHEN, CDR2 SYDVKM. There are 13 residues in the CDR3. V lost 7 bases and J 8 bases, leaving 17 bases between the germline ends. CDR3 nucleotide sequence: TGTGCCAGCAACCCTCCCCCAGGGGTAGGCTACACCTTC. This codes for CASNPPPGVGYTF.

Comment on this clonotype: No conserved phenylalanine or tryptophan ends this CDR3, so it is likely a read error. Because the CDR3's place on the DNA is in doubt, the DNA is left out and the CDR3 is given as listed by TCRdb. This chain uses TRBV11-3 with TRBJ1-1; TRBD1 is the table's D call, not checked against the DNA. From germline, CDR1 is SGHNT and CDR2 YENEEA. The CDR3 region is 19 residues in length, termini included. CDR3 loop: CASSLGAGVGAKTFSTSAP.

This clonotype occurred a few times. The chain links TRBV7-9 to TRBJ2-1, with 11 positions matching TRBD2. Trimming removed 8 bases from V and 5 bases from J; junction bases left unmatched: 11. This CDR3 contains 16 residues. CDR1 and CDR2 from the germline V gene are SEHNR and FQNEAQ (reference sequence). The CDR3 reads CASAPDSGGGNNEQFF. CDR3 DNA: TGTGCCAGCGCCCCGGATAGCGGGGGGGGAAACAATGAGCAGTTCTTC.

The sample holds many counts of this clonotype. This chain links TRBV7-2 with TRBJ2-5; a weak D match, TRBD2 (6 bases). The CDR3 totals 11 residues. Germline CDR1 and CDR2: SGHTA and FQGNSA. The V gene lost 5 bases and the J gene lost 8 bases, with 9 bases spanning the gap. CDR3 amino acids: CASSPGTTQYF. The DNA of the CDR3 is TGTGCCAGCAGCCCGGGGACTACCCAGTACTTC.

This clonotype was seen many times. The V call is TRBV11-2, the J call TRBJ2-3; D ambiguous. CDR1 is SGHAT and CDR2 is FQNNGV in the germline V gene. Trimming pared 5 bases from V and 4 bases from J, leaving 16 bases between. The CDR3 runs to 15 residues. CDR3 DNA sequence: TGTGCCAGCAGCCCGATATTCATTAGCTCAGATACGCAGTATTTT. Encoded protein: CASSPIFISSDTQYF.

This clonotype has just a few counts. This rearrangement joins TRBV19 to TRBJ1-1, with a possible D match to TRBD1 (5 bases). The length of the CDR3 is 13 residues. CDR1 is LNHDA, CDR2 SQIVND, per germline (reference sequence). V shed 7 bases and J shed 0 bases, with 9 bases lying between them. The CDR3 loop is CASTQGLNTEAFF. CDR3 nucleotide sequence: TGTGCCAGTACCCAGGGACTGAACACTGAAGCTTTCTTT.

On this clonotype: This may arise from a read error, as a much more abundant clone is one base away. V gene TRBV2 combines with J gene TRBJ1-4, with a possible D match to TRBD1 (5 bases). Trimming took 7 bases from V and 8 from J, leaving 17 bases between them. CDR1 is SNHLY and CDR2 is FYNNEI in the germline V gene. The CDR3 has 14 amino acids. Here the CDR3 DNA reads TGTGCCAGCACCCAACAGGAGGCACGGGAAAAACTGTTTTTT. Its translation: CASTQQEAREKLFF.

The rearrangement uses TRBV7-6 and TRBJ1-4; no reliable D call. CDR1 is SGHVS and CDR2 is FNYEAQ in the germline V gene. The length of the CDR3 is 13 residues. V was clipped by 7 bases and J by 8 bases, with 14 bases between them. CDR3 sequence reads: CASKAVDGEKLFF. CDR3 bases: TGTGCCAGCAAGGCAGTGGATGGGGAAAAACTGTTTTTT.

The chain is built from TRBV7-6 and TRBJ1-4; possible D gene TRBD1, 5 bases. V was pared by 3 bases and J by 4 bases, with 24 bases between. CDR1 SGHVS and CDR2 FNYEAQ come from the germline V gene. This CDR3 is built from 19 residues. This CDR3 is CASSFRQGGTLSNNEKLFF. The CDR3 DNA follows: TGTGCCAGCAGCTTTAGGCAGGGTGGCACTTTGTCCAATAATGAAAAACTGTTTTTT.

This clonotype is classed as medium-sized. This may be a read error: a much more frequent sequence differs by one nucleotide. V gene TRBV11-2 combines with J gene TRBJ2-7; TRBD2 aligns across 13 bases. CDR3 length: 15 residues. Germline V lookup: CDR1 SGHAT, CDR2 FQNNGV. Losses at the gene ends were 5 bases for V and 7 bases for J; bases not matched to a gene: 8. In nucleotides, the CDR3 is TGTGCCAGCAGCCCTACTAGCGGGAGGGGGAATGAGCAGTACTTC. Amino acids: CASSPTSGRGNEQYF.